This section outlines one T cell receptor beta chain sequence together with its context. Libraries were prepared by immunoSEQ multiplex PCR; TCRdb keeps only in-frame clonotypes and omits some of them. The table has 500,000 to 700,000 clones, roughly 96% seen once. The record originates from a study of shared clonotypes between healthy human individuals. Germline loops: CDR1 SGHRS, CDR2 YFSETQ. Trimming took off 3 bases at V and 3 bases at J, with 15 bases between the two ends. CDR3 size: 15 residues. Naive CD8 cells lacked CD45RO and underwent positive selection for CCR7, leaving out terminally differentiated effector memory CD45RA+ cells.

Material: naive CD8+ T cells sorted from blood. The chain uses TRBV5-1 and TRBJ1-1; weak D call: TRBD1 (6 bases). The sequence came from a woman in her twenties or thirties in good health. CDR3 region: CASSYTGFSDTEAFF. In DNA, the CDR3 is TGCGCCAGCAGCTATACAGGGTTTTCGGACACTGAAGCTTTCTTT.